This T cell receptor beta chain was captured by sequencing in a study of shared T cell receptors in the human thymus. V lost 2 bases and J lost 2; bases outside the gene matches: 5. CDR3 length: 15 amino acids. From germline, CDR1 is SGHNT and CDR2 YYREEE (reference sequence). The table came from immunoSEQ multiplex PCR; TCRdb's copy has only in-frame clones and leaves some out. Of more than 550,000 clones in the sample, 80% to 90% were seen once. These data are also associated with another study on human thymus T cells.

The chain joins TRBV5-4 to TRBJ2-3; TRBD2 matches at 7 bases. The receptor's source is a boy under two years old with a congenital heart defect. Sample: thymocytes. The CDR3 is CASSFGEGITDTQYF. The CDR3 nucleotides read TGTGCCAGCAGCTTCGGGGAGGGGATCACAGATACGCAGTATTTT. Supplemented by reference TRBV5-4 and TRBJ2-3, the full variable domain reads ETGVTQSPTHLIKTRGQQVTLRCSSQSGHNTVSWYQQALGQGPQFIFQYYREEENGRGNFPPRFSGLQFPNYSSELNVNALELDDSALYLCASSFGEGITDTQYFGPGTRLTVL.